This T cell receptor (beta chain) was sequenced in a study of control samples from healthy donors and cancer patients. Clones were sequenced by immunoSEQ multiplex PCR, and TCRdb holds only the in-frame ones, with some missing. This table has 150,000 or so clones, 85% to 95% appearing once. CDR3 length equals 11 residues. Germline V gives CDR1 MNHEY, CDR2 SVGAGI. V gave up 5 bases and J gave up 7 bases, with 8 bases separating them. The J gene is TRBJ1-1, the V gene TRBV6-5; D remains unclear. Sequenced: blood. The source is a woman between 40 and 50 years old in good health. CDR3 bases: TGTGCCAGCAGTCGGCGTGGTGAAGCTTTCTTT. Its protein is CASSRRGEAFF.